Below, 26 T cell receptor beta chains from the same sample are listed, as sequenced in a study of OX40 agonist ivuxolimab in advanced cancers. Assay used: immunoSEQ multiplex PCR; TCRdb lists only in-frame clones, some missing. The sample holds tens of thousands of clones, 65% to 90% seen once. The material was CD4+ or CD8+ T cells sorted from blood, obtained in a trial of the OX40 agonist ivuxolimab. Receptors originate from an adult with an advanced solid tumor such as melanoma, head and neck, liver or kidney cancer.

The V gene is TRBV28, the J gene TRBJ2-7; 9 bases line up with TRBD1. The J segment lost 2 bases and the V segment lost 6 bases, leaving 8 bases of the junction unmatched. The CDR3 length is 15 residues. The germline V gene has CDR1 MDHEN and CDR2 SYDVKM. CDR3 in DNA: TGTGCCAGCAGGACCAGACAGGGGGGAACCTACGAGCAGTACTTC. Protein: CASRTRQGGTYEQYF.

V and J are TRBV11-2 and TRBJ1-1; no clear D gene. Germline lookup yields CDR1 SGHAT and CDR2 FQNNGV. The CDR3 is 12 amino acids. V was pared by 1 base and J by 4 bases, with 4 bases between. Here the CDR3 DNA reads TGTGCCAGCAGCTTAGCGGGCACTGAAGCTTTCTTT. Translated, it gives CASSLAGTEAFF.

In its sample, this clone was seen once. The rearrangement joins TRBV6-4 to TRBJ1-4, with 9 bases fitting TRBD1. The V and J ends lost 0 bases and 6 bases, in that order; junction bases with no gene match: 8. Germline V gene lookup returns CDR1 MRHNA and CDR2 SNTAGT. The CDR3 has 17 residues. The CDR3 here is CASSDSRDRECYEKLFF. The CDR3 nucleotides read TGTGCCAGCAGTGACTCGAGGGACAGGGAATGTTATGAAAAACTGTTTTTT.

This clone was found a few times. This CDR3 is CASSPETNYGYTF. The CDR3 nucleotides read TGTGCCAGTAGCCCCGAGACTAACTATGGCTACACCTTC. This rearrangement joins TRBV19 to TRBJ1-2; D uncertain. The CDR3 loop spans 13 amino acids. Germline CDR1 LNHDA, CDR2 SQIVND (reference sequence). V lost 6 bases, J lost 0 bases, and 8 bases lay in between.

The chain has TRBV7-9 and TRBJ1-1; D is possibly TRBD1 (5 bases). Per the germline V gene, CDR1 is SEHNR and CDR2 is FQNEAQ (reference sequence). The CDR3 totals 15 residues. Trimming stripped 2 bases from V and 4 bases from J, with 14 bases between. CDR3 protein: CASSLSPDRTTEAFF. CDR3 nucleotide sequence: TGTGCCAGCAGCTTATCACCCGACAGAACCACTGAAGCTTTCTTT.

The rearrangement uses TRBV11-2 and TRBJ2-7; D gene ambiguous. Per germline, CDR1 SGHAT and CDR2 FQNNGV. Trimming took 2 bases from V and 2 from J, leaving 4 bases between them. The CDR3 runs to 12 residues. CDR3 sequence reads: CASSLITYEQYF. The CDR3 bases are TGTGCCAGCAGCTTAATCACCTACGAGCAGTACTTC.

The J gene is TRBJ2-1, the V gene TRBV5-6; D is undetermined. V shed 2 bases and J shed 5 bases, with 26 bases lying between them. Germline values: CDR1 SGHDT, CDR2 YYEEEE. CDR3 size: 19 residues. CDR3 region: CASSFPSYSATQENNEQFF. CDR3 nucleotide sequence: TGTGCCAGCAGCTTCCCCTCCTATTCAGCGACTCAGGAGAACAATGAGCAGTTCTTC.

The V gene is TRBV4-1, the J gene TRBJ1-1; no firm D call. The CDR3 runs to 15 residues. V was trimmed by 1 base and J by 1 base, leaving 10 bases between them. Germline lookup yields CDR1 MGHRA and CDR2 YSYEKL. CDR3 bases: TGCGCCAGCAGCCAAGGGGTACAGACGAACACTGAAGCTTTCTTT. Translated: CASSQGVQTNTEAFF.

The V call is TRBV6-1, the J call TRBJ2-7, with D possibly matching TRBD2 (5 bases). Between the trimmed V and J ends, which lost 1 base and 5 bases, there was a span of 15 bases. The germline gives CDR1 MNHNS, CDR2 SASEGT. The CDR3 runs to 15 residues. In nucleotides, the CDR3 is TGTGCCAGCAGTGAAGGGGCGGCACTAGGGAACGAGCAGTACTTC. This sequence encodes CASSEGAALGNEQYF.

The chain links TRBV10-1 to TRBJ2-3, with TRBD1 matching over 11 bases. V shed 6 bases and J 7 bases; nucleotides not matched to a gene: 3. Germline V gives CDR1 WNHNN, CDR2 SYGVQD (reference sequence). The CDR3 consists of 13 residues. The CDR3 here is CASSGQGANTQYF. The CDR3 DNA follows: TGCGCCAGCAGCGGACAGGGGGCGAATACGCAGTATTTT.

The chain couples TRBV27 to TRBJ2-3, with D perhaps assigned TRBD1 or TRBD2 (5 bases each). The CDR3 loop spans 15 amino acids. V lost 6 bases and J 2 bases, leaving 15 bases between the germline ends. Germline loops: CDR1 MNHEY, CDR2 SMNVEV (reference sequence). The CDR3 DNA reads as TGTGCCAGCAGCCGATTGGGACCACCCACAGATACGCAGTATTTT. Amino acid sequence: CASSRLGPPTDTQYF.

The chain carries TRBV6-5 and TRBJ2-3, with a tentative D call TRBD2 (5 bases). V was trimmed by 3 bases and J by 4 bases, leaving 14 bases between them. Germline CDR1 MNHEY, CDR2 SVGAGI. CDR3 size: 15 residues. CDR3 in DNA: TGTGCCAGCAGTTATCGGGGTGCCCCTCCAGATACGCAGTATTTT. It codes for CASSYRGAPPDTQYF.

As DNA, the CDR3 is TGTGCCAGCAGCTTAGGGGGGACAGGCGGCAATCAGCCCCAGCATTTT. It specifies CASSLGGTGGNQPQHF. V and J are TRBV13 and TRBJ1-5; 8 positions match TRBD1. Germline CDR1 PRHDT, CDR2 FYEKMQ (reference sequence). V was pared by 0 bases and J by 2 bases, with 3 bases of the junction left unmatched. The CDR3 loop spans 16 amino acids.

The chain links TRBV7-2 to TRBJ2-1; 7 bases match TRBD2. This CDR3 has 15 amino acids. Germline V gene lookup returns CDR1 SGHTA and CDR2 FQGNSA. Trimming cost V 3 bases and J 5 bases; bases outside gene matches: 7. The CDR3 bases are TGTGCCAGCAGCTTCCTGGGGGGGTCGAACAATGAGCAGTTCTTC. This codes for CASSFLGGSNNEQFF.

The chain combines TRBV19 with TRBJ2-1; TRBD1 or TRBD2 may be the D gene (5 bases each). Germline V gene data show CDR1 as LNHDA and CDR2 as SQIVND (reference sequence). V gave up 8 bases and J gave up 1 base, with 9 bases separating them. The CDR3 contains 13 residues. The CDR3 reads CASAGSSYNEQFF. The CDR3 coding sequence is TGTGCCAGTGCAGGGAGTTCCTACAATGAGCAGTTCTTC.

This clone was detected a few times. The chain links TRBV9 to TRBJ1-2; no firm D call. The V end lost 0 bases, the J end lost 6 bases, and 15 bases lay between the germline ends. The CDR3 consists of 15 residues. Germline V gives CDR1 SGDLS, CDR2 YYNGEE. The CDR3 region is CASSVGAAPPNGYTF. The CDR3 coding sequence is TGTGCCAGCAGCGTAGGGGCAGCTCCCCCCAATGGCTACACCTTC.

This clone has just one count. The V and J genes are TRBV25-1 and TRBJ1-2, with unresolved D. V was pared by 1 base and J by 2 bases, with 5 bases between. The CDR3 runs 13 residues. Germline V CDR1 and CDR2: MGHDK, SYGVNS. CDR3 coding DNA: TGTGCCAGCAGTGAATCGCAGAACTATGGCTACACCTTC. It encodes CASSESQNYGYTF.

The chain combines TRBV5-6 with TRBJ2-3, with TRBD2 identical over 8 bases. CDR1 and CDR2 (germline): SGHDT, YYEEEE. CDR3 size: 18 residues. With V trimmed by 3 bases and J by 0 bases, 12 bases remained unmatched. DNA of the CDR3: TGTGCCAGCAGCTGGCAGGGACTAGTTTCCGGAAGCACAGATACGCAGTATTTT. It encodes CASSWQGLVSGSTDTQYF.

About this clone: A read error may be the cause here, since a much bigger clone is one base away. The chain uses TRBV4-2 and TRBJ2-2, with 8 bases aligning to TRBD2. Germline-derived CDR1 and CDR2 are LGHNA and YNFKEQ. Trimming took 0 bases from V and 6 from J; bases not matched to a gene: 3. CDR3 length equals 15 residues. The CDR3 loop reads CASSQEDGGAGELFF. CDR3 coding DNA: TGTGCCAGCAGCCAAGAGGACGGGGGGGCCGGGGAGCTGTTTTTT.

The chain links TRBV7-9 to TRBJ2-1; 7 nucleotides agree with TRBD2. This CDR3 has 15 residues. V shed 1 base and J 6 bases; nucleotides not matched to a gene: 6. Germline loops: CDR1 SEHNR, CDR2 FQNEAQ (reference sequence). The CDR3 spells CASSLGLAVSNEQFF. The CDR3 nucleotides read TGTGCCAGCAGCTTAGGGCTAGCGGTCAGCAATGAGCAGTTCTTC.

The chain recombines TRBV7-3 with TRBJ2-1; TRBD2 aligns across 9 bases. The CDR3 loop spans 15 amino acids. J was trimmed by 7 bases and V by 3 bases; bases with no gene match: 7. Germline loops: CDR1 SGHTA, CDR2 FQGTGA. The CDR3 sequence: CASSFAGGPGNEQFF. CDR3 coding DNA: TGTGCCAGCAGCTTCGCGGGGGGGCCCGGGAATGAGCAGTTCTTC.

The rearrangement joins TRBV6-1 to TRBJ2-2, with TRBD1 as a possible D gene (5 bases). This CDR3 has 13 residues. Germline V lookup: CDR1 MNHNS, CDR2 SASEGT. The V and J ends lost 3 bases and 4 bases respectively, with 6 bases between them. CDR3 sequence (DNA): TGTGCCAGCAGTGAGGACACCACCGGGGAGCTGTTTTTT. It yields the protein CASSEDTTGELFF.

Concerning this clone itself: Mismatch with germline at one junction end may stem from a read error. In DNA form, the CDR3 reads TGTACCAGTAGTCCGACGAGGGACTCTTACACAGATACGCAGTATTTT. It encodes CTSSPTRDSYTDTQYF. V and J are TRBV19 and TRBJ2-3; D is possibly TRBD2 (6 bases). The CDR3 spans 16 residues. Germline V gene sequence: CDR1 LNHDA, CDR2 SQIVND (reference sequence).

The sample holds a few counts of this clone. The chain links TRBV7-6 to TRBJ1-5; D is uncertain. In germline, CDR1 is SGHVS, CDR2 FNYEAQ. V was trimmed by 0 bases and J by 2 bases, leaving 8 bases between them. CDR3 size: 15 residues. CDR3 in amino acids: CASSLAVGGNQPQHF. The CDR3 region has the DNA TGTGCCAGCAGCTTAGCAGTGGGTGGCAATCAGCCCCAGCATTTT.

This chain uses TRBV7-3 with TRBJ2-7; D could derive from TRBD1 or TRBD2 (5 bases each). Between the trimmed V and J ends, which lost 0 bases and 5 bases, there was a span of 11 bases. In germline, CDR1 is SGHTA, CDR2 FQGTGA. The CDR3 consists of 14 residues. CDR3 amino acids: CASSLTSGAHEQYF. The CDR3 region has the DNA TGTGCCAGCAGCTTAACGTCCGGGGCTCACGAGCAGTACTTC.

The rearrangement links TRBV6-6 to TRBJ2-7; D gene uncertain. The CDR3 length is 14 residues. Trimming cost V 0 bases and J 2 bases, with 8 bases left between them. Germline V lookup: CDR1 MNHNY, CDR2 SVGAGI (reference sequence). Here the CDR3 DNA reads TGTGCCAGCAGTTACTCGAACCCTACCTACGAGCAGTACTTC. It specifies CASSYSNPTYEQYF.